One sample yielded the 7 T cell receptor beta chains listed below, sequenced in a study of blood T cell repertoires in COVID-19. Clones were sequenced by immunoSEQ multiplex PCR, and TCRdb holds only the in-frame ones, with some missing. The sample lists some 180,000 clones, 70% to 85% occurring once. What was sequenced was peripheral blood. These TCRs come from a man in his fifties who had recovered from COVID-19.

The chain joins TRBV5-1 to TRBJ1-2; 11 bases are a match to TRBD1. J lost 3 bases, V lost 3 bases, and 7 bases had no gene match. CDR1 SGHRS and CDR2 YFSETQ come from the germline V gene. There are 16 residues in the CDR3. CDR3 in amino acids: CASSWTGGVGDYGYTF. The CDR3 region has the DNA TGCGCCAGCAGCTGGACAGGGGGCGTTGGTGACTATGGCTACACCTTC.

The table lists this clone with a few counts. The V and J genes are TRBV7-9 and TRBJ1-6; D is uncertain. CDR3 length: 14 amino acids. V lost 1 base to trimming and J lost 7 bases, with 8 bases between them. From germline, CDR1 is SEHNR and CDR2 FQNEAQ (reference sequence). CDR3 protein: CASSLDAGNSPLHF. In nucleotides, the CDR3 is TGTGCCAGCAGCTTAGATGCAGGAAATTCACCCCTCCACTTT.

The chain links TRBV19 to TRBJ1-5, with D perhaps TRBD1 (5 bases). Deletions cut 4 bases from V and 0 bases from J, with 13 bases between. Germline CDR1 and CDR2: LNHDA and SQIVND (reference sequence). The CDR3 runs to 16 residues. Here the CDR3 reads CASSKRQSYSNQPQHF. For the CDR3, the DNA is TGTGCCAGTAGTAAAAGACAGAGCTATAGCAATCAGCCCCAGCATTTT.

The rearrangement links TRBV6-1 to TRBJ1-1; the D gene is possibly TRBD1 (6 bases). Germline CDR1 reads MNHNS; CDR2 reads SASEGT. Deletions cut 3 bases from V and 6 bases from J, with 14 bases between. This CDR3 is built from 14 residues. Here the CDR3 reads CASSDLNRVPEAFF. CDR3 nucleotide sequence: TGTGCCAGCAGTGACCTGAACAGGGTGCCTGAAGCTTTCTTT.

This clone was recorded a few times. V usage is TRBV7-9 and J usage is TRBJ1-5; 9 bases align to TRBD1. The CDR3 loop spans 16 amino acids. The ends lost 5 bases at V and 1 base at J; junction bases unmatched: 6. Germline lookup yields CDR1 SEHNR and CDR2 FQNEAQ (reference sequence). The CDR3: CASSPGTGMSNQPQHF. The CDR3, as DNA: TGTGCCAGCAGCCCAGGGACAGGGATGAGCAATCAGCCCCAGCATTTT.

The V gene is TRBV5-4, the J gene TRBJ2-3; 13 bases fit TRBD2. Germline values: CDR1 SGHNT, CDR2 YYREEE (reference sequence). V was clipped by 3 bases and J by 3 bases; unmatched bases: 4. The CDR3 spans 16 residues. Here the CDR3 reads CASSSGLAGQTDTQYF. CDR3 nucleotide sequence: TGTGCCAGCAGCTCGGGACTAGCGGGACAGACAGATACGCAGTATTTT.

The V call is TRBV5-1, the J call TRBJ2-2; TRBD2 aligns across 9 bases. This CDR3 is 14 amino acids long. Germline V CDR1 and CDR2: SGHRS, YFSETQ. The junction had 3 bases not matched to a gene; V was cut back by 4 bases and J by 5 bases. CDR3 DNA: TGCGCCAGCAGCCCCCTAGCGGGAACCGGGGAGCTGTTTTTT. This gives the protein CASSPLAGTGELFF.